This T cell receptor beta chain was documented in a study of cytomegalovirus exposure and HLA in healthy donors. Study information: Approximately 190 million T cells yielded 110 million or so unique TCR beta sequences in earlier analysis. Study findings and constraints: In an earlier analysis, about 87% or about 30%: the productive usage of most TCR beta V segments. Among the sequence variants, a highly shared cluster was likely an artifact of sequencing. The study carried out a later analysis of TCR beta sequences. It associated 16,951 of them with specific HLA alleles at a false discovery rate of 0.05.

Comments on this clone: Its matching antigen is unknown.

PCR amplification relied on 60 Vbeta primers (plus 13 Jbeta primers). Measured with immunoSEQ multiplex PCR; TCRdb has only the in-frame clones, and not every one. The sample holds 94,000 or so clones, about three quarters seen once. The length of the CDR3 is 12 residues. V shed 5 bases and J shed 5 bases, with 9 bases lying between them. Germline CDR1 is SGHVS and CDR2 is FNYEAQ. The sequence was collected from a man aged 55 to 69 in good health and CMV-seronegative. J is TRBJ2-5 and V is TRBV7-6; no definite D call. The sequencing sample was made of PBMCs. In DNA form, the CDR3 reads TGTGCCAGCAGCCCAGGATGGGAGACCCAGTACTTC. This translates into CASSPGWETQYF.